The 5 T cell receptor beta chains below all came from one sample that was sequenced in a study of pediatric ulcerative colitis (dated by TCRdb to 2018 to 2020). Library prep was done by the immunoSEQ multiplex PCR assay. Sourced from immuneACCESS, this table was stored by TCRdb with only in-frame sequences that have V and J called. A share of the clones is absent; for the studies checked, an unresolved V gene accounts for under half, and the remainder has no known explanation. This sample is represented by 10,000 or so clones; roughly 88% of them were singletons. The leading ten clones occupy under 9% of the sample. The material sequenced was blood. Receptors originate from a girl aged 5-17 years with moderate ulcerative colitis.

The chain recombines TRBV5-4 with TRBJ1-2; the D is unclear. Trimming removed 0 bases at V and 2 bases at J, with 2 bases between. The CDR3 sequence is 12 residues long. Germline loops: CDR1 SGHNT, CDR2 YYREEE (reference sequence). CDR3 nucleotide sequence: TGTGCCAGCAGCTTGGGCAACTATGGCTACACCTTC. Protein sequence: CASSLGNYGYTF.

DNA for the CDR3: TGTGCCAGCAGTATGGACCTATCCTACGAGCAGTACTTC. It codes for CASSMDLSYEQYF. This chain uses TRBV7-9 with TRBJ2-7; D not certain. Trimming stripped 6 bases from V and 1 base from J, with 10 bases between. This CDR3 has 13 amino acids. Germline CDR1 is SEHNR and CDR2 is FQNEAQ (reference sequence).

The genes are TRBV7-9 and TRBJ2-7; 10 nucleotides match TRBD2. The junction had 6 bases not matched to a gene; V was cut back by 4 bases and J by 3 bases. Germline V gene data show CDR1 as SEHNR and CDR2 as FQNEAQ (reference sequence). CDR3 length: 15 amino acids. CDR3 bases: TGTGCCAGCAGCTGGTGGACTAGCGGACACTACGAGCAGTACTTC. Translation: CASSWWTSGHYEQYF. The full variable domain, with the rest looked up from reference TRBV7-9 and TRBJ2-7, is DTGVSQNPRHKITKRGQNVTFRCDPISEHNRLYWYRQTLGQGPEFLTYFQNEAQLEKSRLLSDRFSAERPKGSFSTLEIQRTEQGDSAMYLCASSWWTSGHYEQYFGPGTRLTVT.

This rearrangement joins TRBV13 to TRBJ2-7; D uncertain. CDR3 length: 13 amino acids. Trimming stripped 0 bases from V and 3 bases from J, with 6 bases between. CDR1 is PRHDT, CDR2 FYEKMQ, per germline (reference sequence). The CDR3 region has the DNA TGTGCCAGCAGCTTAGGTGACGACTACGAGCAGTACTTC. Translation: CASSLGDDYEQYF. The complete variable domain, with remaining parts taken from reference TRBV13 and TRBJ2-7, reads AAGVIQSPRHLIKEKRETATLKCYPIPRHDTVYWYQQGPGQDPQFLISFYEKMQSDKGSIPDRFSAQQFSDYHSELNMSSLELGDSALYFCASSLGDDYEQYFGPGTRLTVT.

The chain carries TRBV7-9 and TRBJ1-4; the match to TRBD1 covers 8 bases. This CDR3 is built from 14 residues. Losses at the gene ends were 5 bases for V and 7 bases for J; bases not matched to a gene: 6. Germline lookup yields CDR1 SEHNR and CDR2 FQNEAQ (reference sequence). The CDR3 DNA sequence: TGTGCCAGCAGCCTCGGACAGGGTGGTGAAAAACTGTTTTTT. Residues: CASSLGQGGEKLFF.